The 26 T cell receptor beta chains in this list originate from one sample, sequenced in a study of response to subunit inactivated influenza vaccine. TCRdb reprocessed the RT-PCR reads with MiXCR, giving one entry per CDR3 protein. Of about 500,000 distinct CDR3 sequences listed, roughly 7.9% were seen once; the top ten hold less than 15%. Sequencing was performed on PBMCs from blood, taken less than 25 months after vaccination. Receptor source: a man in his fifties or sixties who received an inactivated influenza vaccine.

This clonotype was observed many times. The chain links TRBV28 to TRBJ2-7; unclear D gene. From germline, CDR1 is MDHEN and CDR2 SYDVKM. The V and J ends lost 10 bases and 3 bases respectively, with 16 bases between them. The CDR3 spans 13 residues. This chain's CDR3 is CATETSTIYEQYF. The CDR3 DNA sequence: TGTGCCACTGAAACTTCCACCATCTACGAGCAGTACTTC.

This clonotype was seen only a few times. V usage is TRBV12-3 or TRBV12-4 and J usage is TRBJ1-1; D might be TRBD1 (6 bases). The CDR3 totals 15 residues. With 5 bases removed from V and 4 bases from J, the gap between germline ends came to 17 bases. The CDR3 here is CASSPGQPQGTEAFF. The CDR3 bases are TGTGCCAGCAGTCCCGGACAGCCGCAAGGCACTGAAGCTTTCTTT.

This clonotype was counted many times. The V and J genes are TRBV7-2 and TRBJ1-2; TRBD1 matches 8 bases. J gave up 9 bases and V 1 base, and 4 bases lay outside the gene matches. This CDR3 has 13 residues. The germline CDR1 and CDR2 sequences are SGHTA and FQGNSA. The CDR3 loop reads CASSLVQGGSYTF. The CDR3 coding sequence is TGTGCCAGCAGCTTAGTACAGGGGGGGAGCTACACCTTC.

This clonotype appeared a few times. DNA of the CDR3: TGTGCCAGCGGAATAGAGACATACGAAGCTTTCTTT. As protein: CASGIETYEAFF. The rearrangement uses TRBV7-2 and TRBJ1-1; D gene ambiguous. This CDR3 has 12 amino acids. Trimming stripped 8 bases from V and 8 bases from J, with 15 bases between. The germline V gene has CDR1 SGHTA and CDR2 FQGNSA.

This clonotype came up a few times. The CDR3: CASSHRQRGEFEQYF. The CDR3 nucleotides read TGTGCCAGCAGTCACAGACAGAGAGGGGAATTCGAGCAGTACTTC. The V gene is TRBV11-2, the J gene TRBJ2-7; D may be TRBD1 or TRBD2 (5 bases each). V lost 6 bases to trimming and J lost 6 bases, with 21 bases between them. Germline CDR1 reads SGHAT; CDR2 reads FQNNGV. The CDR3 has 15 residues.

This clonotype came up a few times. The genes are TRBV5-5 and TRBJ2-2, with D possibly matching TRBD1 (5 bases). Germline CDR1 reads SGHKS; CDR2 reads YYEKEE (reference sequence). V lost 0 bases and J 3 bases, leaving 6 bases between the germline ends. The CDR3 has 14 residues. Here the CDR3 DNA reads TGTGCCAGCAGCTTGGCCAGGGACACCGGGGAGCTGTTTTTT. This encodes CASSLARDTGELFF.

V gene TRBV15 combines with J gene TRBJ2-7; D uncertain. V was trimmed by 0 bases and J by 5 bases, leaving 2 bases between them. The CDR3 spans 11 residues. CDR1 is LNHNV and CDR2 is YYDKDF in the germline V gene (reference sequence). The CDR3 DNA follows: TGTGCCACCAGCAGAGAGGACGAGCAGTACTTC. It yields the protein CATSREDEQYF. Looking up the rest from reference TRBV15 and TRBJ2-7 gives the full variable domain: DAMVIQNPRYQVTQFGKPVTLSCSQTLNHNVMYWYQQKSSQAPKLLFHYYDKDFNNEADTPDNFQSRRPNTSFCFLDIRSPGLGDTAMYLCATSREDEQYFGPGTRLTVT.

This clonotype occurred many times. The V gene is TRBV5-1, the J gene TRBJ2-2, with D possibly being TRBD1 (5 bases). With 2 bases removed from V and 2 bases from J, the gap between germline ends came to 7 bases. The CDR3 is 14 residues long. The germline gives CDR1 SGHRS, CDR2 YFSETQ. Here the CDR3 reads CASSFGQNTGELFF. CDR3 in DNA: TGCGCCAGCAGCTTTGGACAAAACACCGGGGAGCTGTTTTTT.

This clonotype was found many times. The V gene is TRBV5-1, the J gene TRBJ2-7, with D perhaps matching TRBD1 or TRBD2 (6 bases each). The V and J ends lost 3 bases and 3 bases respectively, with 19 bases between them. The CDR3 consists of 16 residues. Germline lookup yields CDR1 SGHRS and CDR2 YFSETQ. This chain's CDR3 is CASSSSGEVTLYEQYF. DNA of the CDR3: TGCGCCAGCAGCTCATCAGGGGAGGTGACCCTCTACGAGCAGTACTTC.

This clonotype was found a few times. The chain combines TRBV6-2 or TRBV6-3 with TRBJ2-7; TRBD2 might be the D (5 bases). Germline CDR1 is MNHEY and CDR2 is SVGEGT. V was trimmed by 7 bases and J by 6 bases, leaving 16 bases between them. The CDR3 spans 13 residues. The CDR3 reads CASNSPLVSEQYF. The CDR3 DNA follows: TGTGCCAGCAACTCACCACTAGTCAGCGAGCAGTACTTC.

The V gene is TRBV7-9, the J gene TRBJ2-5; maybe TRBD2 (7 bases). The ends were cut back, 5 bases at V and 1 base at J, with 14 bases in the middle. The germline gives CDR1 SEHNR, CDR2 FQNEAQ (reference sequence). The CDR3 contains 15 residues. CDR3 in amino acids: CASSGRGAPQETQYF. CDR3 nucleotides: TGTGCCAGCAGCGGCCGGGGGGCACCCCAAGAGACCCAGTACTTC.

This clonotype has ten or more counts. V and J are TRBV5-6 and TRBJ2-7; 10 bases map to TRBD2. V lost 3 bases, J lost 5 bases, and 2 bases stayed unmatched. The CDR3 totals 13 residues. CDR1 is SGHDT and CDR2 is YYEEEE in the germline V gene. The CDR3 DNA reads TGTGCCAGCAGCTACGGGACTAGCGACGAGCAGTACTTC. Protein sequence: CASSYGTSDEQYF.

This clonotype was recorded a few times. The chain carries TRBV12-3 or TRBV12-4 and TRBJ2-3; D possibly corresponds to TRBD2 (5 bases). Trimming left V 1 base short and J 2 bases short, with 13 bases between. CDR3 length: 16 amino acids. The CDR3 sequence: CASSLGSSRDTDTQYF. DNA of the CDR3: TGTGCCAGCAGTTTAGGATCTAGCCGCGACACAGATACGCAGTATTTT.

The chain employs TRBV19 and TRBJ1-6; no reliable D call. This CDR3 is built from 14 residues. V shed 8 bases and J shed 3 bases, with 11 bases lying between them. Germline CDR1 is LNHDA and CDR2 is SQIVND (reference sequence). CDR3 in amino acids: CASARAHYNSPLHF. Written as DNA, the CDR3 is TGTGCCAGTGCTCGGGCACACTATAATTCACCCCTCCACTTT. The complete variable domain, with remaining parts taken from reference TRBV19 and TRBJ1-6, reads DGGITQSPKYLFRKEGQNVTLSCEQNLNHDAMYWYRQDPGQGLRLIYYSQIVNDFQKGDIAEGYSVSREKKESFPLTVTSAQKNPTAFYLCASARAHYNSPLHFGNGTRLTVT.

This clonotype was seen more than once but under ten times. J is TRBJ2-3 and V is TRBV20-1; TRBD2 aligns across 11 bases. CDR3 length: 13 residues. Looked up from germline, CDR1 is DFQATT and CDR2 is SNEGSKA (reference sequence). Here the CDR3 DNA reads TGCACGAAGACTAGCGGGGACACAGATACGCAGTATTTT. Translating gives CTKTSGDTDTQYF.

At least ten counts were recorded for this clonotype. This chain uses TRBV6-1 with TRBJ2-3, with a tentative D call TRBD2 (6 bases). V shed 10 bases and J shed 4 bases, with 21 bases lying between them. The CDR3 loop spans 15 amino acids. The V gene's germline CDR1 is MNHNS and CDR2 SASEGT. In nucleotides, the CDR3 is TGTGCCACCTCAAGGGGAGGAGGATCGCCAGATACGCAGTATTTT. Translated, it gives CATSRGGGSPDTQYF.

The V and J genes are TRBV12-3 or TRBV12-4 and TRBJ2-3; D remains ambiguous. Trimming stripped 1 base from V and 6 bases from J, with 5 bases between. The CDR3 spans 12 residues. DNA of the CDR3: TGTGCCAGCAGTTTAGGCATGGATACGCAGTATTTT. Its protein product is CASSLGMDTQYF.

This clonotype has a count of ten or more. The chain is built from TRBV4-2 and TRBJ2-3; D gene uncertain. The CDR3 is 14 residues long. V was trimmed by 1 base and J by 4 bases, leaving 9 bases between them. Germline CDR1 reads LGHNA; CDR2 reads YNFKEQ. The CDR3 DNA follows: TGTGCCAGCAGCCAAGGAGGAGAGGCAGATACGCAGTATTTT. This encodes CASSQGGEADTQYF.

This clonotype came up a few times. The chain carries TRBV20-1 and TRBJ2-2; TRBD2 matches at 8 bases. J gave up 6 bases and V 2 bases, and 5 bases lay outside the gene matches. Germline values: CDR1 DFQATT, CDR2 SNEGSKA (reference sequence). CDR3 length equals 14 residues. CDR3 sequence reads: CSARSGGAAGELFF. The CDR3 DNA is TGCAGTGCTAGATCGGGAGGGGCGGCCGGGGAGCTGTTTTTT.

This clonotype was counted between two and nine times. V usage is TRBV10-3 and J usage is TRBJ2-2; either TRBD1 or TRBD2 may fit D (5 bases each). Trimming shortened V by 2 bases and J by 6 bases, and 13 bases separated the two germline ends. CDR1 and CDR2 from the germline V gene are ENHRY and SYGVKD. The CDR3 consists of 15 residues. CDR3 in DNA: TGTGCCATCAGTGAGGGTGGGCAGGGAGCCGGGGAGCTGTTTTTT. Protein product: CAISEGGQGAGELFF.

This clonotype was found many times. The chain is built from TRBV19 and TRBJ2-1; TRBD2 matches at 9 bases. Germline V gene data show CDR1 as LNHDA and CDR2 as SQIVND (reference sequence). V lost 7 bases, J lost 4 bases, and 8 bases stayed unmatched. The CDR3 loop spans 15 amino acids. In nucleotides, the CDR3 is TGTGCCAGTAACCCTAGCGGGGCCCCGTACAATGAGCAGTTCTTC. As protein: CASNPSGAPYNEQFF.

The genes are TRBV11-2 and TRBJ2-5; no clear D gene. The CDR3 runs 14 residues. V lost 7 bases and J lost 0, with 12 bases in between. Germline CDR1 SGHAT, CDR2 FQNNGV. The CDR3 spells CASTTDLYQETQYF. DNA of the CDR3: TGTGCCAGCACCACCGACCTGTACCAAGAGACCCAGTACTTC.

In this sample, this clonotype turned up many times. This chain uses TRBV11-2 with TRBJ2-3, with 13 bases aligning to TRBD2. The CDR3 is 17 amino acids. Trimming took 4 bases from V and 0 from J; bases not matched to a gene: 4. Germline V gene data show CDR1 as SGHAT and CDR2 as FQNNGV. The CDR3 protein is CASSSGTSGTSTDTQYF. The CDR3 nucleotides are TGTGCCAGCAGCTCCGGGACTAGCGGGACTAGCACAGATACGCAGTATTTT.

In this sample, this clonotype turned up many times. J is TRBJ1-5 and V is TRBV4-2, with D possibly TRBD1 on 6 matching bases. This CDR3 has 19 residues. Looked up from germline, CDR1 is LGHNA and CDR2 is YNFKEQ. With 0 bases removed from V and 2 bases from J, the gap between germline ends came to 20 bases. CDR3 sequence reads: CASSQDHRTGRSGNQPQHF. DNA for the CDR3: TGTGCCAGCAGCCAAGATCACAGAACAGGGAGATCAGGCAATCAGCCCCAGCATTTT.

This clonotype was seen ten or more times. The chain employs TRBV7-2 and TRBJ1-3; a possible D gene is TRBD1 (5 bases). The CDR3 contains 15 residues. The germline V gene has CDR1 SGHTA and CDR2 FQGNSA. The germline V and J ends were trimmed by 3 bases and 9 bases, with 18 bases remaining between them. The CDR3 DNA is TGTGCCAGCAGCTTGGGGGGGACGCTCGACCGCACCATATATTTT. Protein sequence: CASSLGGTLDRTIYF.

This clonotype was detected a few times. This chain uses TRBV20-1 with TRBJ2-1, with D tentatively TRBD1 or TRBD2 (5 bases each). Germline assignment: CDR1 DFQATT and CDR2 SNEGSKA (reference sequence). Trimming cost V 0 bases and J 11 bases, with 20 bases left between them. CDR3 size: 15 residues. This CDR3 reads CSARDDLWTGAKQFF. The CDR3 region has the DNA TGCAGTGCTAGAGATGACCTGTGGACCGGGGCCAAGCAGTTCTTC.